This T cell receptor (beta chain) originates from a study of glioma-infiltrating T cells after dendritic cell vaccination. Study-level findings and limits: Higher pretreatment TIL content predicted longer progression-free time and survival.

In the case of this clone: Its specificity is not known.

Germline V gene data show CDR1 as SNHLY and CDR2 as FYNNEI. The ends lost 7 bases at V and 1 base at J; junction bases unmatched: 1. This CDR3 has 14 amino acids. Stated time point: after dendritic cell vaccination, including at tumor progression/relapse. Amplification used 60 V beta primers and 13 J beta primers. Sequenced by immunoSEQ multiplex PCR; TCRdb stores in-frame clones only, minus some. The sample lists roughly 100,000 clones, nearly 90% occurring once. The V and J genes are TRBV2 and TRBJ2-3; 11 bases map to TRBD2. The receptor was derived from a human donor with glioblastoma. The sample in question was blood, obtained after dendritic cell vaccination. CDR3 DNA sequence: TGTGCCAGCAATAGCGGGGGGGGCACAGATACGCAGTATTTT. It is translated as CASNSGGGTDTQYF. Drawing the rest from reference TRBV2 and TRBJ2-3, the complete variable domain is EPEVTQTPSHQVTQMGQEVILRCVPISNHLYFYWYRQILGQKVEFLVSFYNNEISEKSEIFDDQFSVERPDGSNFTLKIRSTKLEDSAMYFCASNSGGGTDTQYFGPGTRLTVL.